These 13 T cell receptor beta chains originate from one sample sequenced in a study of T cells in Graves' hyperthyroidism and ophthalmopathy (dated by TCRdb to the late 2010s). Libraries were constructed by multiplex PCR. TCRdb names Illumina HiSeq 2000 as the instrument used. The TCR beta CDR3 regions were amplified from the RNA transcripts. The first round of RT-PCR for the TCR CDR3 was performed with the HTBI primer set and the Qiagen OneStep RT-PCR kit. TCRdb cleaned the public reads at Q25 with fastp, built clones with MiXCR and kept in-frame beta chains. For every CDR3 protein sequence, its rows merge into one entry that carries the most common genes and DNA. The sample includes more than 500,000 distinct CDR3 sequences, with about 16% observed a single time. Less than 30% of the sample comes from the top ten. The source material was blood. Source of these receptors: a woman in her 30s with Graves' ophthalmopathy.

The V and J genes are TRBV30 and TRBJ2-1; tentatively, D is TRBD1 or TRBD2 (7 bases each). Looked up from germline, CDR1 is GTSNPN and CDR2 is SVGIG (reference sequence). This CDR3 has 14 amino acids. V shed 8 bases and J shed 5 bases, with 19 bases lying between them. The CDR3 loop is CAPRGGGGDNEQFF. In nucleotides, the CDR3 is TGTGCCCCGCGAGGGGGCGGGGGAGACAATGAGCAGTTCTTC.

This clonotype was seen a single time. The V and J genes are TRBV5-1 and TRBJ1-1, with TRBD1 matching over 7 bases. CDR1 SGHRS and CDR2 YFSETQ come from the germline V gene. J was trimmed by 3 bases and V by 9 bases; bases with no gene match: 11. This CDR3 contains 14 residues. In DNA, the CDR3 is TGCGCCACCTCGGAGACAGGGTCGCACACTGAAGCTTTCTTT. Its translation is CATSETGSHTEAFF.

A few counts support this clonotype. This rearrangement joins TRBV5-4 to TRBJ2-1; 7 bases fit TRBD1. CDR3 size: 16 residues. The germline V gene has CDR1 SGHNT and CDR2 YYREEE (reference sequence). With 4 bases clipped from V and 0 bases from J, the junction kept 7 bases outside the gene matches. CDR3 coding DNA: TGTGCCAGCAGCACGGGACAGACGAGCTCCTACAATGAGCAGTTCTTC. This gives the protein CASSTGQTSSYNEQFF. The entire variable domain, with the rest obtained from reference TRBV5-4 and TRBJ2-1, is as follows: ETGVTQSPTHLIKTRGQQVTLRCSSQSGHNTVSWYQQALGQGPQFIFQYYREEENGRGNFPPRFSGLQFPNYSSELNVNALELDDSALYLCASSTGQTSSYNEQFFGPGTRLTVL.

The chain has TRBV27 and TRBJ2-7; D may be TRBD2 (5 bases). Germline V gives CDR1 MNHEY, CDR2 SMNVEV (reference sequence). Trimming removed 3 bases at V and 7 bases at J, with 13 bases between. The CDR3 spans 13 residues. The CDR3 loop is CASSLSGLGEQYF. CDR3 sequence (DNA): TGTGCCAGCAGTTTGTCGGGGTTGGGTGAGCAGTACTTC.

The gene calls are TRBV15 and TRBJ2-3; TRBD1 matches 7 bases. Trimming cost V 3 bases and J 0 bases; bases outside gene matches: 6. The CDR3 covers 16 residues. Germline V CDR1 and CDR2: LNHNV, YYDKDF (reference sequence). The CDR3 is CATSRGTAPSTDTQYF. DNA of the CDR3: TGTGCCACCAGCAGGGGGACAGCCCCGAGCACAGATACGCAGTATTTT.

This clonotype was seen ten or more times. In nucleotides, the CDR3 is TGTGCCAGCAGTCGCCGGGACAGGGGGCTTGAAAAACTGTTTTTT. It encodes CASSRRDRGLEKLFF. The chain uses TRBV28 and TRBJ1-4; 12 bases are shared with TRBD1. CDR1 is MDHEN, CDR2 SYDVKM, per germline. This CDR3 is 15 amino acids long. V lost 5 bases to trimming and J lost 7 bases; unmatched junction nucleotides: 5.

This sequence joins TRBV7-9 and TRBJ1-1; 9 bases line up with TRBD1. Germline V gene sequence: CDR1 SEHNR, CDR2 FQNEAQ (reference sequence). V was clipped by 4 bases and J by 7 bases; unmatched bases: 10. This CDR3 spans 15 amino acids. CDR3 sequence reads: CASSWTGDRDVEAFF. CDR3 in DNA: TGTGCCAGCAGCTGGACCGGGGACAGGGATGTTGAAGCTTTCTTT.

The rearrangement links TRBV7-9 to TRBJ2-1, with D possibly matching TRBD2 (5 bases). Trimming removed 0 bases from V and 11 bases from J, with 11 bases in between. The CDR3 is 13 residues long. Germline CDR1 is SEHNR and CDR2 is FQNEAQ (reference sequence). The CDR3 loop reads CASSLALADKQFF. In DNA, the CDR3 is TGTGCCAGCAGCTTAGCGCTAGCCGATAAGCAGTTCTTC.

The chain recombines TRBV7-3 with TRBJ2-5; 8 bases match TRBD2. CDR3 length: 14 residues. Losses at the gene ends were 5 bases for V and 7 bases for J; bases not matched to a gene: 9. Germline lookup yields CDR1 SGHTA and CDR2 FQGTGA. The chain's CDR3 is CASSPDSGTGTQYF. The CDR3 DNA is TGTGCCAGCAGCCCCGATAGCGGGACCGGGACCCAGTACTTC.

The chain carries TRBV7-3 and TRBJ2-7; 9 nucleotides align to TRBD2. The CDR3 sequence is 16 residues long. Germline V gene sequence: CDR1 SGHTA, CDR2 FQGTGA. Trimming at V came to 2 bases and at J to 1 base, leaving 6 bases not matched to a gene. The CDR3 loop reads CASSLRGRALSYEQYF. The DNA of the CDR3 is TGTGCCAGCAGCTTACGCGGGAGGGCCTTATCCTACGAGCAGTACTTC.

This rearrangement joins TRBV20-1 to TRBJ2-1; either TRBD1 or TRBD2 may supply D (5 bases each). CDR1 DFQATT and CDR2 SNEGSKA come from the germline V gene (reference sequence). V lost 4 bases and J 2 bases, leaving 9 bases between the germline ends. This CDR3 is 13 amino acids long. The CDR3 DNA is TGCAGTGCTACCGGGACCACCTACAATGAGCAGTTCTTC. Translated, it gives CSATGTTYNEQFF.

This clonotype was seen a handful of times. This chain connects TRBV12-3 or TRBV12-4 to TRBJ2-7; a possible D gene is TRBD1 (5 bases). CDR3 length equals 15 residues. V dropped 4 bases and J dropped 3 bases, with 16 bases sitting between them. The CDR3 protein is CASSSDPDIVYEQYF. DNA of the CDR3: TGTGCCAGCAGTTCCGACCCGGACATAGTCTACGAGCAGTACTTC.

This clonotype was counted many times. Here the CDR3 reads CAWSRGTIQETQYF. The CDR3 nucleotides are TGTGCCTGGAGTAGGGGGACGATCCAAGAGACCCAGTACTTC. The chain employs TRBV30 and TRBJ2-5; perhaps TRBD1 as D (6 bases). Trimming took off 2 bases at V and 1 base at J, with 11 bases between the two ends. The CDR3 length is 14 residues. CDR1 and CDR2 from the germline V gene are GTSNPN and SVGIG (reference sequence).